This entry concerns a single TCR beta chain. Its antigen remains unidentified. As for treatment: roughly 10-day PBMC culture with coronavirus spike peptide pools or control peptides (ViraFEST assay). The culture of 2 million or so PBMCs per well included 9.5 to 10 IU/ml IL-2 and approximately 9.2 ug/ml peptide pools. Trimming pared 0 bases from V and 5 bases from J, leaving 7 bases between. CDR3 length: 13 residues. The germline CDR1 and CDR2 sequences are MNHEY and SVGAGI. This specimen belongs to a study of vaccination and CD4 T cells after COVID-19. Study information: Median time from second vaccine dose to sampling was around 72 days (14 to 241).

Sequenced with the Oncomine TCR Beta short-read assay was DNA taken from cultured CD4+ T cells. Genomic DNA was isolated from cultured CD4+ T cells. TCRdb recomputed calls from the PCR reads with MiXCR, one row per CDR3 protein. The sample shows some 12,000 distinct CDR3 sequences, roughly 75% of them seen only once. Points from the study as a whole: Detection of a median about 85% of reactive clones in convalescent patients was confined to the period after vaccination.

The sample taken for sequencing was CD4+ T cells from blood, cultured in vitro. The chain joins TRBV6-5 to TRBJ2-5; D remains unclear. This clonotype was obtained from a human donor who had recovered from COVID-19. In nucleotides, the CDR3 is TGTGCCAGCAGTTACTCTTCCCTGGAGACCCAGTACTTC. The encoded protein is CASSYSSLETQYF.